The 31 T cell receptor beta chains below come from one sample, sequenced in a study of blood T cells in healthy people across ages. A sample-barcoded 5' primer and a J-beta primer mix were used in a second PCR of roughly 7 to 11 cycles. TCRdb fed the 5' RACE reads into MiXCR, producing one record per CDR3 protein. The profile shows 700,000 to 1,000,000 distinct CDR3 sequences, approximately 48% of them singletons. The sequencing sample was made of blood. The receptors were sampled from a man aged 55 to 70 in good health.

This clonotype has just a few counts. V usage is TRBV24-1 and J usage is TRBJ2-5, with 9 bases lining up with TRBD1. J was trimmed by 4 bases and V by 6 bases; bases with no gene match: 11. The CDR3 is made up of 16 amino acids. Germline V gene sequence: CDR1 KGHDR, CDR2 SFDVKD. CDR3 loop: CATSSQGASGGETQYF. Written as DNA, the CDR3 is TGTGCCACCAGTTCACAGGGGGCGAGCGGTGGAGAGACCCAGTACTTC.

The chain is built from TRBV30 and TRBJ2-1; D uncertain. With 8 bases removed from V and 7 bases from J, the gap between germline ends came to 15 bases. CDR1 and CDR2 from the germline V gene are GTSNPN and SVGIG (reference sequence). This CDR3 is built from 12 residues. In nucleotides, the CDR3 is TGTGCCGGGAAGACCCGTATAAATGAGCAGTTCTTC. Translated, it gives CAGKTRINEQFF.

This clonotype occurred a few times. This sequence joins TRBV6-5 and TRBJ2-7; TRBD1 agrees at 7 bases. CDR1 is MNHEY and CDR2 is SVGAGI in the germline V gene. The CDR3 is 15 residues long. With 5 bases clipped from V and 3 bases from J, the junction kept 10 bases outside the gene matches. The CDR3 protein is CASSDRQGGIYEQYF. The CDR3 DNA reads TGTGCCAGCAGTGACCGACAGGGTGGAATCTACGAGCAGTACTTC.

The chain joins TRBV20-1 to TRBJ2-5, with TRBD2 matching over 10 bases. V lost 2 bases, J lost 3 bases, and 9 bases stayed unmatched. The germline CDR1 and CDR2 sequences are DFQATT and SNEGSKA (reference sequence). The CDR3 contains 16 residues. The CDR3 region is CSARNVAGGRKETQYF. Written as DNA, the CDR3 is TGCAGTGCTAGAAACGTAGCGGGGGGCCGGAAAGAGACCCAGTACTTC.

The chain is built from TRBV9 and TRBJ2-5; D unclear. Germline CDR1 and CDR2: SGDLS and YYNGEE. Trimming stripped 0 bases from V and 0 bases from J, with 6 bases between. The CDR3 contains 14 residues. CDR3 in DNA: TGTGCCAGCAGCGTAGAGGGCGACCAAGAGACCCAGTACTTC. It is translated as CASSVEGDQETQYF. The full variable domain, its missing parts supplied by reference TRBV9 and TRBJ2-5, is DSGVTQTPKHLITATGQRVTLRCSPRSGDLSVYWYQQSLDQGLQFLIQYYNGEERAKGNILERFSAQQFPDLHSELNLSSLELGDSALYFCASSVEGDQETQYFGPGTRLLVL.

This chain joins TRBV20-1 and TRBJ1-5; D unresolved. Germline CDR1 reads DFQATT; CDR2 reads SNEGSKA (reference sequence). The CDR3 spans 13 residues. V lost 3 bases to trimming and J lost 2 bases, with 8 bases between them. The DNA of the CDR3 is TGCAGTGCTAGTGTTCTAGGCAATCAGCCCCAGCATTTT. It specifies CSASVLGNQPQHF.

The chain joins TRBV7-2 to TRBJ2-6, with 14 nucleotides matching TRBD2. V dropped 3 bases and J dropped 12; count of bases not matched to a gene: 13. CDR1 and CDR2 from the germline V gene are SGHTA and FQGNSA. The CDR3 covers 18 residues. The CDR3 is CASSFKFPGLAGVGVLTF. In DNA form, the CDR3 reads TGTGCCAGCAGCTTTAAGTTCCCGGGACTAGCGGGGGTGGGCGTCCTGACTTTC.

This chain joins TRBV7-2 and TRBJ2-1; D remains unclear. The CDR3 covers 13 residues. Germline V lookup: CDR1 SGHTA, CDR2 FQGNSA. V was pared by 5 bases and J by 3 bases, with 8 bases between. Here the CDR3 reads CASSQRGYNEQFF. The CDR3 coding sequence is TGTGCCAGCAGCCAACGCGGCTACAATGAGCAGTTCTTC.

This clonotype was recorded only once. CDR3 bases: TGTGCCAGCAGCGGGGGCCCTAGACAGCTTACGTTCTTC. Its translation: CASSGGPRQLTFF. The chain has TRBV7-2 and TRBJ2-1, with D tentatively TRBD1 (6 bases). V lost 5 bases and J lost 15, with 20 bases in between. This CDR3 comprises 13 residues. Germline loops: CDR1 SGHTA, CDR2 FQGNSA.

This chain links TRBV2 with TRBJ2-4; the match to TRBD2 covers 11 bases. This CDR3 spans 15 amino acids. Trimming at V came to 7 bases and at J to 4 bases, leaving 6 bases not matched to a gene. Germline V gives CDR1 SNHLY, CDR2 FYNNEI. The CDR3 sequence: CASTPGLAVKNIQYF. CDR3 DNA: TGTGCCAGCACCCCGGGACTAGCGGTTAAAAACATTCAGTACTTC.

This clonotype was observed at least ten times. The V gene is TRBV5-1, the J gene TRBJ2-5; 11 nucleotides agree with TRBD1. The length of the CDR3 is 19 residues. J lost 5 bases, V lost 0 bases, and 15 bases had no gene match. Germline V CDR1 and CDR2: SGHRS, YFSETQ. As DNA, the CDR3 is TGCGCCAGCAGCTTGGGCGGATTGGGACAGGGGGAGAGCGAGGAGACCCAGTACTTC. Translated: CASSLGGLGQGESEETQYF.

The chain is built from TRBV27 and TRBJ2-1, with no clear D. The germline V gene encodes CDR1 MNHEY and CDR2 SMNVEV (reference sequence). The V end was cut by 8 bases, the J end by 6 bases, with 14 bases between. CDR3 length equals 13 residues. The CDR3 reads CASGPAVGNEQFF. The CDR3 DNA follows: TGTGCCAGCGGACCCGCGGTCGGCAATGAGCAGTTCTTC.

V usage is TRBV7-2 and J usage is TRBJ1-6; 7 nucleotides line up with TRBD1. V lost 3 bases, J lost 6 bases, and 5 bases stayed unmatched. The CDR3 contains 15 residues. The germline gives CDR1 SGHTA, CDR2 FQGNSA. The CDR3 region has the DNA TGTGCCAGCAGCTTGGGACAGCTGATTAATTCACCCCTCCACTTT. It specifies CASSLGQLINSPLHF.

This chain uses TRBV30 with TRBJ1-5; 7 nucleotides line up with TRBD1. The ends lost 0 bases at V and 6 bases at J; junction bases unmatched: 8. Germline V gene lookup returns CDR1 GTSNPN and CDR2 SVGIG (reference sequence). This CDR3 spans 15 amino acids. This chain's CDR3 is CAWSVQGLRVQPQHF. CDR3 nucleotides: TGTGCCTGGAGTGTACAGGGGCTCAGGGTTCAGCCCCAGCATTTT.

The V gene is TRBV5-1, the J gene TRBJ2-1; TRBD2 agrees at 8 bases. V lost 8 bases, J lost 0 bases, and 10 bases stayed unmatched. The CDR3 spans 16 residues. Germline V gene lookup returns CDR1 SGHRS and CDR2 YFSETQ. DNA of the CDR3: TGCGCCAGTTATGCTGGCGGGGGGAGCTCCTACAATGAGCAGTTCTTC. The encoded protein is CASYAGGGSSYNEQFF.

This clonotype was recorded many times. The chain recombines TRBV27 with TRBJ1-5, with D unresolved. This CDR3 is built from 14 residues. Trimming removed 6 bases from V and 5 bases from J, with 14 bases in between. From germline, CDR1 is MNHEY and CDR2 SMNVEV (reference sequence). CDR3 in DNA: TGTGCCAGCAGCTTCCTCGGGAGCGATCAGCCCCAGCATTTT. Translating it yields CASSFLGSDQPQHF.

The chain employs TRBV9 and TRBJ2-1; TRBD2 matches at 12 bases. The CDR3 runs to 19 residues. CDR1 is SGDLS and CDR2 is YYNGEE in the germline V gene. Trimming took 2 bases from V and 1 from J; bases not matched to a gene: 10. The CDR3 DNA reads as TGTGCCAGCAGCGTGGGGGCTAGCGGGGGGGCTGGATCCTACAATGAGCAGTTCTTC. Residues: CASSVGASGGAGSYNEQFF.

The sample holds a few counts of this clonotype. The chain is built from TRBV7-2 and TRBJ2-7; 10 nucleotides line up with TRBD2. This CDR3 spans 15 amino acids. Germline V gene lookup returns CDR1 SGHTA and CDR2 FQGNSA. Losses at the gene ends were 5 bases for V and 0 bases for J; bases not matched to a gene: 4. CDR3 region: CASSEWTSGSYEQYF. In DNA, the CDR3 is TGTGCCAGCAGCGAATGGACTAGCGGCTCCTACGAGCAGTACTTC.

This clonotype was seen more than once but under ten times. The J gene is TRBJ1-2, the V gene TRBV5-1; no clear D gene. Germline V gene data show CDR1 as SGHRS and CDR2 as YFSETQ. The CDR3 is made up of 13 amino acids. V gave up 4 bases and J gave up 5 bases, with 12 bases separating them. This chain's CDR3 is CASSPKPDYGYTF. As DNA, the CDR3 is TGCGCCAGCAGCCCTAAGCCCGATTATGGCTACACCTTC.

The chain employs TRBV9 and TRBJ2-7, with D uncertain. Deletions cut 0 bases from V and 5 bases from J, with 9 bases between. CDR1 and CDR2 from the germline V gene are SGDLS and YYNGEE. This CDR3 contains 13 residues. CDR3 sequence reads: CASSVALNNEQYF. The CDR3 region has the DNA TGTGCCAGCAGCGTAGCTCTGAACAACGAGCAGTACTTC.

The count of this clonotype is one. V is TRBV9 and J is TRBJ2-5; D gene ambiguous. The CDR3 runs to 15 residues. The ends were cut back, 3 bases at V and 1 base at J, with 13 bases in the middle. The V gene's germline CDR1 is SGDLS and CDR2 YYNGEE. The CDR3, as DNA: TGTGCCAGCAGCGCAACCGGAGTTTTCCAAGAGACCCAGTACTTC. It yields the protein CASSATGVFQETQYF.

This clonotype was seen many times. In DNA form, the CDR3 reads TGTGCCAGCAGGGGCGGCAGGTCAGATCAGCCCCAGCATTTT. Protein sequence: CASRGGRSDQPQHF. The J gene is TRBJ1-5, the V gene TRBV6-5; the D is unclear. Trimming removed 6 bases from V and 5 bases from J, with 14 bases in between. The CDR3 runs 14 residues. Germline CDR1 is MNHEY and CDR2 is SVGAGI.

This clonotype has just a few counts. Germline is not matched at one junction end, which may reflect a read error. This rearrangement joins TRBV5-6 to TRBJ1-2; D uncertain. Germline V lookup: CDR1 SGHDT, CDR2 YYEEEE. The CDR3 contains 13 residues. CDR3 in amino acids: CASSLVTNYGYTF. The CDR3, as DNA: TGTGCCAGTAGCTTGGTAACTAACTATGGCTACACCTTC.

This clonotype was detected only a few times. V and J are TRBV11-1 and TRBJ1-5; tentatively, D is TRBD1 (6 bases). This CDR3 comprises 15 residues. The germline V and J ends were trimmed by 7 bases and 4 bases, with 17 bases remaining between them. The germline V gene has CDR1 SGHAT and CDR2 FQDESV (reference sequence). The CDR3 nucleotides are TGTGCCAGCAACCAACAGGGAGGGGGTAATCAGCCCCAGCATTTT. Its protein product is CASNQQGGGNQPQHF.

The chain carries TRBV4-1 and TRBJ1-5, with D hard to call. V was trimmed by 0 bases and J by 3 bases, leaving 6 bases between them. There are 14 residues in the CDR3. Germline values: CDR1 MGHRA, CDR2 YSYEKL. The CDR3, as DNA: TGCGCCAGCAGCCAAGAACAGTTCAATCAGCCCCAGCATTTT. It translates to CASSQEQFNQPQHF.

This clonotype was seen at least ten times. The chain links TRBV7-2 to TRBJ2-3, with 7 bases lining up with TRBD1. The trim removed 5 bases at V and 0 bases at J, leaving 11 bases unmatched. Germline V gene data show CDR1 as SGHTA and CDR2 as FQGNSA. The CDR3 has 17 amino acids. CDR3 loop: CASSRRTGQLSTDTQYF. Written as DNA, the CDR3 is TGTGCCAGCAGCCGACGGACAGGCCAACTGAGCACAGATACGCAGTATTTT.

The chain combines TRBV29-1 with TRBJ2-2; 10 positions match TRBD2. There are 16 residues in the CDR3. Looked up from germline, CDR1 is SQVTM and CDR2 is ANQGSEA. Trimming took 6 bases from V and 7 from J; bases not matched to a gene: 14. Here the CDR3 reads CSVRSSGGPMDGELFF. DNA of the CDR3: TGCAGCGTGAGATCTAGCGGGGGCCCTATGGACGGGGAGCTGTTTTTT.

This clonotype was detected a few times. The V and J genes are TRBV4-3 and TRBJ1-1; unclear D gene. Trimming removed 0 bases at V and 7 bases at J, with 12 bases between. This CDR3 spans 14 amino acids. Germline CDR1 and CDR2: LGHNA and YSLEER. The CDR3 coding sequence is TGCGCCAGCAGCCAAGATCTGAATTGGTATGAAGCTTTCTTT. It encodes CASSQDLNWYEAFF.

This sequence joins TRBV6-1 and TRBJ2-1; 12 nucleotides agree with TRBD2. The J segment lost 6 bases and the V segment lost 7 bases, leaving 19 bases of the junction unmatched. The CDR3 covers 19 residues. In germline, CDR1 is MNHNS, CDR2 SASEGT. The DNA for the CDR3 is TGTGCCAGCAAAATTACCCCTACTAGCGGGGGGCCTCGACGCAATGAGCAGTTCTTC. Protein: CASKITPTSGGPRRNEQFF.

This clonotype has only a few counts. The chain links TRBV28 to TRBJ2-7; no definite D call. V was shortened by 4 bases and J by 0 bases, with 13 bases between the two germline ends. CDR1 MDHEN and CDR2 SYDVKM come from the germline V gene. This CDR3 contains 15 residues. The CDR3 loop reads CASSSLAVSSYEQYF. DNA for the CDR3: TGTGCCAGCAGTTCCCTCGCCGTGAGCTCCTACGAGCAGTACTTC.

This clonotype was picked up a small number of times. V and J are TRBV5-1 and TRBJ2-6; TRBD2 matches 7 bases. The length of the CDR3 is 18 residues. V lost 3 bases to trimming and J lost 1 base; unmatched junction nucleotides: 10. Germline V gives CDR1 SGHRS, CDR2 YFSETQ. The DNA of the CDR3 is TGCGCCAGCAGCTGGATGACTATCGGGGGGTCTGGGGCCAACGTCCTGACTTTC. It translates to CASSWMTIGGSGANVLTF. The full variable domain, rest sourced from reference TRBV5-1 and TRBJ2-6, is KAGVTQTPRYLIKTRGQQVTLSCSPISGHRSVSWYQQTPGQGLQFLFEYFSETQRNKGNFPGRFSGRQFSNSRSEMNVSTLELGDSALYLCASSWMTIGGSGANVLTFGAGSRLTVL.